This TCR beta chain was recorded in a study of tumor and adjacent non-tumor tissue in lung cancer. Study information: The patients, approximately 9 men and 5 women, were about 31 to 76 with stage I to III disease.

On this clonotype itself: What it binds is not known.

A modified ARM-PCR protocol with three rounds of nested PCR amplified TCRbeta. TCRdb redid the calling of the multiplex PCR reads with MiXCR, one entry per CDR3 protein. The sample contains approximately 68,000 distinct CDR3 sequences, less than 80% of which appear only once. This sample's RNA came from whole unsorted tissue. Study-level results: Shorter survival was associated with higher TCR diversity in tumors. Top 100 clones took a larger repertoire share in normal lung.

The CDR3 extends over 14 amino acids. The germline V and J ends were trimmed by 2 bases and 7 bases, with 12 bases remaining between them. In germline, CDR1 is SGHAT, CDR2 FQNNGV. The J gene is TRBJ1-5, the V gene TRBV11-2; perhaps TRBD1 as D (5 bases). The material sequenced was lung tumor tissue. This sequence originates from a man aged 60 to 69 with non-small cell lung cancer. As DNA, the CDR3 is TGTGCCAGCAGCTTAATGGGGGGTTGGCAGCCCCAGCATTTT. Protein: CASSLMGGWQPQHF.